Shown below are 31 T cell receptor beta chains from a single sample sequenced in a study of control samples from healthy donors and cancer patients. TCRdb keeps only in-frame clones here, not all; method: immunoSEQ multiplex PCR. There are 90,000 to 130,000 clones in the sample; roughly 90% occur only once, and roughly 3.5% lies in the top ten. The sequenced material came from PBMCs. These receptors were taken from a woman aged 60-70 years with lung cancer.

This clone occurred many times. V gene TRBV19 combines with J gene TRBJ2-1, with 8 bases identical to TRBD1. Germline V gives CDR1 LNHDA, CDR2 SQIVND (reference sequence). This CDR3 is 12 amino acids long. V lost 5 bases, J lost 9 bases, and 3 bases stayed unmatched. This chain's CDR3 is CASSVGQGEQFF. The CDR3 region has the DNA TGTGCCAGTAGTGTTGGACAGGGTGAGCAGTTCTTC.

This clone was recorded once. The CDR3 coding sequence is TGTGCCAGCAGCTCTCAGGGATCCAATCAGCCCCAGCATTTT. Amino acids: CASSSQGSNQPQHF. The chain employs TRBV9 and TRBJ1-5; weak D call: TRBD1 (5 bases). Germline V lookup: CDR1 SGDLS, CDR2 YYNGEE. This CDR3 spans 14 amino acids. Trimming stripped 4 bases from V and 3 bases from J, with 11 bases between.

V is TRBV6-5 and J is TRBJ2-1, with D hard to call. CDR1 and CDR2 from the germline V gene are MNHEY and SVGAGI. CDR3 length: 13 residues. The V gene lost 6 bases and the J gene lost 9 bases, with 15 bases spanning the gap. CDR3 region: CASSLPPGTEQFF. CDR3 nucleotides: TGTGCCAGCAGCTTACCCCCAGGCACTGAGCAGTTCTTC.

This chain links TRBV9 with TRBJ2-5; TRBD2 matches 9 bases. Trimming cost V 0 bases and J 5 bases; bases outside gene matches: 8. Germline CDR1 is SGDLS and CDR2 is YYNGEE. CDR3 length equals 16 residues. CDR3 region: CASSVGGAGGVETQYF. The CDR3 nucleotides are TGTGCCAGCAGCGTAGGAGGAGCGGGGGGCGTGGAGACCCAGTACTTC. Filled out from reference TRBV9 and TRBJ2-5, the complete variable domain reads DSGVTQTPKHLITATGQRVTLRCSPRSGDLSVYWYQQSLDQGLQFLIQYYNGEERAKGNILERFSAQQFPDLHSELNLSSLELGDSALYFCASSVGGAGGVETQYFGPGTRLLVL.

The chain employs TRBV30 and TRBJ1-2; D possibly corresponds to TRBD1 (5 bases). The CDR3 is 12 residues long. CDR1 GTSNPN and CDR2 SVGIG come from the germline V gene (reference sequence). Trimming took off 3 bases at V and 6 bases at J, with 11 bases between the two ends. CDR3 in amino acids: CAWSSGRHGYTF. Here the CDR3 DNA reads TGTGCCTGGAGCTCAGGGAGGCATGGCTACACCTTC.

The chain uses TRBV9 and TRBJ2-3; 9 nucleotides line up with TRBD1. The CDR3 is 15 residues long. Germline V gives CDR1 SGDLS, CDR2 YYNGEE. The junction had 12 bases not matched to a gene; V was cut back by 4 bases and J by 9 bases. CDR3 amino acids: CASSPPGTGRVTQYF. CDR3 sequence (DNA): TGTGCCAGCAGCCCTCCCGGGACAGGGCGGGTCACGCAGTATTTT. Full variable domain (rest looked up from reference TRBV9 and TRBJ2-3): DSGVTQTPKHLITATGQRVTLRCSPRSGDLSVYWYQQSLDQGLQFLIQYYNGEERAKGNILERFSAQQFPDLHSELNLSSLELGDSALYFCASSPPGTGRVTQYFGPGTRLTVL.

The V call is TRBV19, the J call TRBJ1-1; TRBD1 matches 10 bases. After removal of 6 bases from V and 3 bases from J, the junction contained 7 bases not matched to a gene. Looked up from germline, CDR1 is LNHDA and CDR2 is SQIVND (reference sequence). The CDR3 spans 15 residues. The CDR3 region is CASRMDRGSYTEAFF. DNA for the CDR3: TGTGCCAGTAGGATGGACAGGGGGTCTTACACTGAAGCTTTCTTT.

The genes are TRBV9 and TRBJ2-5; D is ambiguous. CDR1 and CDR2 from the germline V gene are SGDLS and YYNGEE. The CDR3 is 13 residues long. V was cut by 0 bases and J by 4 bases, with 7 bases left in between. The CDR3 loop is CASSVVWGETQYF. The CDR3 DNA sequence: TGTGCCAGCAGCGTAGTGTGGGGAGAGACCCAGTACTTC.

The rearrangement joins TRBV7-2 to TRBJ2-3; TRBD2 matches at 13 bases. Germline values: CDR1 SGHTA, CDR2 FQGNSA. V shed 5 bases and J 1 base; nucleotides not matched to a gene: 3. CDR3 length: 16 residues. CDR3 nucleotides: TGTGCCAGCAGCCCTGGACTAGCGGGGGGCACAGATACGCAGTATTTT. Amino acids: CASSPGLAGGTDTQYF.

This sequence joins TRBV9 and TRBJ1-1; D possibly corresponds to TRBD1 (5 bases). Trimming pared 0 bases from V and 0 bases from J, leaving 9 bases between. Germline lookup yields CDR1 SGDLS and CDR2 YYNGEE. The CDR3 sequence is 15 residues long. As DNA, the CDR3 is TGTGCCAGCAGCGTAGGGGGGGGTCTGAACACTGAAGCTTTCTTT. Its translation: CASSVGGGLNTEAFF.

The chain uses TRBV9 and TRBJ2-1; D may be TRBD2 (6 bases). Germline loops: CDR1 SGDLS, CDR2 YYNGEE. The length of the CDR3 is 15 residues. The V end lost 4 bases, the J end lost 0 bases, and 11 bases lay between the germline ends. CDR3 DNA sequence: TGTGCCAGCAGCCCGCGGGATAGCTCCTACAATGAGCAGTTCTTC. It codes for CASSPRDSSYNEQFF.

The CDR3 loop reads CASSSYGQGVTGELFF. The CDR3 coding sequence is TGCGCCAGCAGCTCATACGGACAGGGGGTCACCGGGGAGCTGTTTTTT. This chain connects TRBV5-1 to TRBJ2-2, with 10 bases that match TRBD1. The germline V gene has CDR1 SGHRS and CDR2 YFSETQ. J was trimmed by 4 bases and V by 3 bases; bases with no gene match: 6. The CDR3 contains 16 residues.

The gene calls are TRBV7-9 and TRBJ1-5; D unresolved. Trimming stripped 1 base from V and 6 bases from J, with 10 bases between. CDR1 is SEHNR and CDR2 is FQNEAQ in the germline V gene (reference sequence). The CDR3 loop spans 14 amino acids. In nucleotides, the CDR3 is TGTGCCAGCAGCTTAGGGGCCTCCAGTCAGCCCCAGCATTTT. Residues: CASSLGASSQPQHF.

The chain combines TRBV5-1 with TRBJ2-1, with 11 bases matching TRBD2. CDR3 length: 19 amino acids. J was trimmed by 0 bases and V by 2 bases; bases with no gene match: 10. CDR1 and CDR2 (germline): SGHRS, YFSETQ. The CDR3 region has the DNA TGCGCCAGCAGCTTATTGGGGTTAGCGGGAGGGAACTCCTACAATGAGCAGTTCTTC. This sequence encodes CASSLLGLAGGNSYNEQFF.

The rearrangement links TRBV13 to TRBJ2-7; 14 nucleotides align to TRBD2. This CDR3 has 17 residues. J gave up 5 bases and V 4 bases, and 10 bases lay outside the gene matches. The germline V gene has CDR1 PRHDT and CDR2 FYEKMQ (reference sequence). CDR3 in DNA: TGTGCCAGCAGCTCTACGTCGACTAGCGGGAGGGGAAACGAGCAGTACTTC. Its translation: CASSSTSTSGRGNEQYF. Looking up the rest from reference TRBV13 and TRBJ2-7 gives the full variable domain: AAGVIQSPRHLIKEKRETATLKCYPIPRHDTVYWYQQGPGQDPQFLISFYEKMQSDKGSIPDRFSAQQFSDYHSELNMSSLELGDSALYFCASSSTSTSGRGNEQYFGPGTRLTVT.

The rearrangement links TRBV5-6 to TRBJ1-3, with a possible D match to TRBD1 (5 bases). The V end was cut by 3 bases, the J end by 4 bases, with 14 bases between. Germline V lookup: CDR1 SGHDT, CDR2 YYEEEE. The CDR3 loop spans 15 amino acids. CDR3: CASSWSGLAGNTIYF. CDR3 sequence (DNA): TGTGCCAGCAGCTGGTCAGGGCTGGCCGGAAACACCATATATTTT.

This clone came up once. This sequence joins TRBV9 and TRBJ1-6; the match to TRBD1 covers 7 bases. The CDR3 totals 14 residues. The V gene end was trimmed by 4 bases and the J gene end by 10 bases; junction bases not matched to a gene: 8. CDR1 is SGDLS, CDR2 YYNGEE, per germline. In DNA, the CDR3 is TGTGCCAGCAGCACCCCAGGGGGGGGATCACCCCTCCACTTT. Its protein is CASSTPGGGSPLHF.

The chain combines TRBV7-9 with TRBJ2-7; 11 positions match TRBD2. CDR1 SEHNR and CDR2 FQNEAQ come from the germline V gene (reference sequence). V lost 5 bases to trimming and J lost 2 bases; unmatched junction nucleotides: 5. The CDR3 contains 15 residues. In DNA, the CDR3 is TGTGCCAGCAGCCCCGGGACTAGCGGAACCTACGAGCAGTACTTC. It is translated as CASSPGTSGTYEQYF.

CDR3 protein: CASSAHGTGRETQYF. The CDR3 region has the DNA TGTGCCAGCAGCGCTCATGGGACGGGTAGAGAGACCCAGTACTTC. The V call is TRBV9, the J call TRBJ2-5; tentatively, D is TRBD1 or TRBD2 (5 bases each). V lost 3 bases to trimming and J lost 4 bases, with 16 bases between them. This CDR3 contains 15 residues. From germline, CDR1 is SGDLS and CDR2 YYNGEE.

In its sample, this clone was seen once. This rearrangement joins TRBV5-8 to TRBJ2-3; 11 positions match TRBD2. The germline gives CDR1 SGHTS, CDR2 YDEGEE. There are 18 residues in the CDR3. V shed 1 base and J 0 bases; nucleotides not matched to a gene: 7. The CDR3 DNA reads TGTGCCAGCAGCTTGAGTACGACTAGCGGGATTAGCACAGATACGCAGTATTTT. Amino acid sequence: CASSLSTTSGISTDTQYF.

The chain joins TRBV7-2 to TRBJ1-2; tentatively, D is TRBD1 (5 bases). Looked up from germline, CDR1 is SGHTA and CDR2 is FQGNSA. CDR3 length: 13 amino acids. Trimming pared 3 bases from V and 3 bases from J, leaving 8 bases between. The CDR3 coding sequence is TGTGCCAGCAGCTTGGGGGGAGACTATGGCTACACCTTC. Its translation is CASSLGGDYGYTF.

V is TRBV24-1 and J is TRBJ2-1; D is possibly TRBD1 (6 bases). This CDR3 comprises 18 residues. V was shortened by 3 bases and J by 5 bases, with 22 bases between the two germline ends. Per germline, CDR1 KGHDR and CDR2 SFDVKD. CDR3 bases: TGTGCCACCAGTGATCGACCGCCTCAGGACAGCTCGAACAATGAGCAGTTCTTC. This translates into CATSDRPPQDSSNNEQFF.

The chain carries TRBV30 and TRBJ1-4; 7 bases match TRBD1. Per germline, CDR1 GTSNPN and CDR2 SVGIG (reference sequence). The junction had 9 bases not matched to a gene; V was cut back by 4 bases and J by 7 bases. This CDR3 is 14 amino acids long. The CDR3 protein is CAWTRTGAAEKLFF. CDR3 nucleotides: TGTGCCTGGACGCGTACAGGGGCGGCTGAAAAACTGTTTTTT.

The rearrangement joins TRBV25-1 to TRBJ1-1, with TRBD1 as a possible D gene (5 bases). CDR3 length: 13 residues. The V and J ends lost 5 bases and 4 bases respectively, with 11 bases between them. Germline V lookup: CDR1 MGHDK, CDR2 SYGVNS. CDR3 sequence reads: CASSTQGGTEAFF. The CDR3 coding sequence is TGTGCCAGCAGTACGCAGGGAGGCACTGAAGCTTTCTTT.

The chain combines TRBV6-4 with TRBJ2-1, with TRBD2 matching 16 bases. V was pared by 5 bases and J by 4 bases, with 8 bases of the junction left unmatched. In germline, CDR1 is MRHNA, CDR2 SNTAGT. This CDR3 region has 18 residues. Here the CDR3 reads CASSKGLAGGPGYNEQFF. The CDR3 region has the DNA TGTGCCAGCAGTAAGGGACTAGCGGGAGGGCCAGGGTACAATGAGCAGTTCTTC.

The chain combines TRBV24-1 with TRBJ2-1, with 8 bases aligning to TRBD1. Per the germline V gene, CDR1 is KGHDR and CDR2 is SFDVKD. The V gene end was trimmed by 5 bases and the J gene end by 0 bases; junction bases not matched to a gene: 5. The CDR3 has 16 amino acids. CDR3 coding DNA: TGTGCCACCAGTGGGACAGGGAAGTCCTCCTACAATGAGCAGTTCTTC. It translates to CATSGTGKSSYNEQFF.

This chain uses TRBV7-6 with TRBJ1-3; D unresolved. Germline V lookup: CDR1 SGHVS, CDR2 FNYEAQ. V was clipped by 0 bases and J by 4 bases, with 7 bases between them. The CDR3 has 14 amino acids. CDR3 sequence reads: CASSLAGFGNTIYF. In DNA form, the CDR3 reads TGTGCCAGCAGCTTAGCAGGGTTCGGAAACACCATATATTTT.

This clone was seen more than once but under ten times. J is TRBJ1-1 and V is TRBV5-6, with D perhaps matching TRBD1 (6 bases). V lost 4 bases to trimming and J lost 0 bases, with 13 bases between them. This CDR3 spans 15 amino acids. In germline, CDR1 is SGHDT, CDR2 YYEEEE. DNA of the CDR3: TGTGCCAGCAGCGGCTTAGGGGGGATGAACACTGAAGCTTTCTTT. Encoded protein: CASSGLGGMNTEAFF. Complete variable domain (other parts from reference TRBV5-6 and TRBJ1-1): DAGVTQSPTHLIKTRGQQVTLRCSPKSGHDTVSWYQQALGQGPQFIFQYYEEEERQRGNFPDRFSGHQFPNYSSELNVNALLLGDSALYLCASSGLGGMNTEAFFGQGTRLTVV.

The CDR3 sequence is CASSQRSGDGYTF. The CDR3 nucleotides read TGTGCCAGCAGCCAAAGGTCAGGTGATGGCTACACCTTC. The chain uses TRBV3-1 (or the pseudogene TRBV3-2) and TRBJ1-2; D ambiguous. Germline CDR1 is LGHDT and CDR2 is YNNKEL (reference sequence). The CDR3 runs to 13 residues. V was shortened by 2 bases and J by 6 bases, with 10 bases between the two germline ends.

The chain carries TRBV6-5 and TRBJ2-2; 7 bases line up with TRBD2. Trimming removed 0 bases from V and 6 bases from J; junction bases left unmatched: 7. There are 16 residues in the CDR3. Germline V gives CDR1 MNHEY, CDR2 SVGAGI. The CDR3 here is CASSYSGGGKAGELFF. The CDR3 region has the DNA TGTGCCAGCAGTTACTCGGGGGGGGGAAAGGCCGGGGAGCTGTTTTTT.

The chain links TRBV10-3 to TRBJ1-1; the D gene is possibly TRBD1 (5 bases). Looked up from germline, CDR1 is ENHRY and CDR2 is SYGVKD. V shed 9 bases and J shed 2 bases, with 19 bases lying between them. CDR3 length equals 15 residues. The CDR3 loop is CAISRGGPANTEAFF. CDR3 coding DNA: TGTGCCATTTCGAGGGGCGGGCCAGCCAACACTGAAGCTTTCTTT.